What follows is one T cell receptor beta chain and its context. Its antigen remains unknown. The germline V gene has CDR1 MGHRA and CDR2 YSYEKL. The CDR3 covers 17 residues. Trimming stripped 0 bases from V and 0 bases from J, with 9 bases between. The sample originates from a study of Ad26.COV2.S vaccination and SARS-CoV-2 variants. Study-wide results and caveats: CD8+ and CD4+ T cells specific for spike reportedly responded with substantial breadth after vaccination.

The repertoire was sequenced with immunoSEQ multiplex PCR; TCRdb's copy has only in-frame clones and lacks some. The table lists a few hundred thousand clones, about 80% of them singletons. The treatment is: about 20 received Ad26.COV2.S at low or high dose, single or two shots; five or six received placebo; per-sample allocation not given. Material that was analyzed had been drawn on day 63 after the first vaccine or placebo injection. An Ad26 vector expressing Wuhan-strain SARS-CoV-2 spike constituted the vaccine. The material was peripheral blood, obtained in a trial of Ad26.COV2.S vaccine versus placebo. The gene calls are TRBV4-1 and TRBJ1-6; no clear D gene. The source of this sequence is a person aged 18-65 years who received the Ad26.COV2.S COVID-19 vaccine or a placebo. CDR3 DNA: TGCGCCAGCAGCCAAGAGGGAAGGATCTCCTATAATTCACCCCTCCACTTT. Translated: CASSQEGRISYNSPLHF.